The sequence of this T cell receptor (beta chain) was determined in a study of blood T cell repertoires in COVID-19. V lost 6 bases and J 6 bases, leaving 14 bases between the germline ends. This CDR3 region has 14 residues. The V gene's germline CDR1 is MNHEY and CDR2 SVGAGI. Source study methods: Reference gene primer amplification gave estimated nucleated cell counts. Generated by immunoSEQ multiplex PCR, the TCRdb table keeps only in-frame clones and is missing some. V, J and clone size reflect that table, while D and trimming were determined from the DNA. The sample lists 330,000 or so clones, about 87% occurring once. Cohorts were determined from participant-reported clinical history.

Sequencing was done on a sample of PBMCs or T cells enriched from blood (not recorded which). The sequence came from a man aged 35-49 years in a cohort exposed to, infected with or recovered from COVID-19 (not recorded which). The genes are TRBV6-5 and TRBJ2-2, with D perhaps matching TRBD2 (6 bases). CDR3 sequence reads: CASSPTSLSGELFF. The CDR3 bases are TGTGCCAGCAGCCCGACTAGTCTGTCCGGGGAGCTGTTTTTT.